This T cell receptor beta chain originates from a study of blood T cell repertoires in COVID-19. Study in general: Italy, Spain and the United States were the sources of the convalescent and acute COVID-19 samples. The cDNA or gDNA used as material had been derived from T cells, B-cell-depleted T cells, or PBMCs.

Original processing notes: The authors estimated nucleated cell counts from reference gene primer amplification. Data came from immunoSEQ multiplex PCR; TCRdb stores just in-frame clones and leaves some out. Clone size and V and J calls were adopted from that table, with D and trimming inferred from the DNA. Altogether a few hundred thousand clones are present, roughly 80% being singletons, with the ten largest covering around 5.4%. The length of the CDR3 is 14 residues. After removal of 7 bases from V and 5 bases from J, the junction contained 2 bases not matched to a gene. CDR1 and CDR2 from the germline V gene are WSHSY and SAAADI.

The sequence came from a human donor in a cohort sampled during active COVID-19. This chain links TRBV10-2 with TRBJ2-1; 13 bases are a match to TRBD2. Input material: peripheral blood. The CDR3 coding sequence is TGCGCCAGCACCGGGACTAGCGGGAACAATGAGCAGTTCTTC. It specifies CASTGTSGNNEQFF.